A selection of T cell receptor beta chains follows, all from one sample in a study of graft-versus-host responses after intestinal transplantation. Antigens of these TCRs are unknown. Profiled with immunoSEQ multiplex PCR; TCRdb holds only in-frame clones, not every one. The table records under 85,000 clones, about 92% of them present only once. This specimen consisted of unstimulated CD8+ T cells sorted from spleen or lymph node cells, obtained before intestinal transplant. Receptors originate from a human donor who received an intestinal transplant. Both conserved end residues are part of each CDR3. A D gene is named only where the DNA matches it firmly. Some rows mark clone size as missing; the rest say once, few, many or name a class of expanded clone.

>TRBJ2-2|-|TRBV28|-
TGTGCCAGCAGTTTGGGGGCATGGACCGGGGAGCTGTTTTTT
CASSLGAWTGELFF
>TRBJ1-1|-|TRBV7-8|-
TGTGCCAGCAGCTTATCAGGGAACACTGAAGCTTTCTTT
CASSLSGNTEAFF
>TRBJ2-7|TRBD1|TRBV7-2|-
TGTGCCAGCAGCTTAGTAGGGGGACAGGTCCCCGACGAGCAGTACTTC
CASSLVGGQVPDEQYF
>TRBJ2-1|-|TRBV10-3|-
TGTGCCATCAGTGAAGAGGGACACAAAGACAATGAGCAGTTCTTC
CAISEEGHKDNEQFF
>TRBJ2-7|TRBD1|TRBV29-1|few
TGCAGCGTTGAAGGCGACAGGGAGAACTACGAGCAGTACTTC
CSVEGDRENYEQYF
>TRBJ1-1|TRBD1|TRBV19|-
TGTGCCAGTAGTTTTCTGGGGCAGGGACAGGGCGGGTTAGTAATCACTGAAGCTTTCTTT
CASSFLGQGQGGLVITEAFF
>TRBJ1-2|-|TRBV27|-
TGTGCCAGCAGGGGAGGGCGGGTTGGCTACACCTTC
CASRGGRVGYTF
>TRBJ2-3|-|TRBV9|-
TGTGCCAGCAGCGCCGGTGGCGGACACACAGATACGCAGTATTTT
CASSAGGGHTDTQYF
>TRBJ1-3|-|TRBV21-1|-
TGTGCCAGCAGCGGAGACTGGAGCTCTGGAAACACCATATATTTT
CASSGDWSSGNTIYF
>TRBJ1-2|-|TRBV16|-
TGTGCCAGCAGCCAGGGCGGACCCCTGGAGGGTGGCTACACCTTC
CASSQGGPLEGGYTF
>TRBJ1-2|-|TRBV7-6|-
TGTGCCAGCAGCTTATTGGCAGGGGAGGGTGACTATGGCTACACCTTC
CASSLLAGEGDYGYTF
>TRBJ1-2|TRBD1|TRBV5-1|-
TGCGCCAGCAGCTTATACAGGGGGTCTGCGATCTATGGCTACACCTTC
CASSLYRGSAIYGYTF
>TRBJ2-7|TRBD1|TRBV15|-
TGTGCCACCAGCAGAGACTCAGCCGGGACAGGAACCTACGAGCAGTACTTC
CATSRDSAGTGTYEQYF
>TRBJ1-4|TRBD1|TRBV7-9|-
TGTGCCAGCAGCCTAGGGACAGGGGCGGGAGAAAAACTGTTTTTT
CASSLGTGAGEKLFF
>TRBJ1-1|-|TRBV29-1|few
TGCAGCGTCTCAGGGGCTGAAGCTTTCTTT
CSVSGAEAFF
>TRBJ1-1|-|TRBV10-2|-
TGCGCCAGCAGGACAGTGAACACTGAAGCTTTCTTT
CASRTVNTEAFF
>TRBJ1-2|TRBD1|TRBV9|-
TGTGCCAGCAGCGTAGAGGGGACAGTAATCGACTATGGCTACACCTTC
CASSVEGTVIDYGYTF
>TRBJ2-3|-|TRBV6-5|-
TGTGCCAGCAGCCCCGGGGGTCAGGCTACGCAGTATTTT
CASSPGGQATQYF
>TRBJ2-1|TRBD2|TRBV5-4|-
TGTGCCAGCAGCCCCCGGGAGGGGGGGTACAATGAGCAGTTCTTC
CASSPREGGYNEQFF
>TRBJ1-4|-|TRBV5-1|-
TGCGCCAGCAGCTGGCTTCCCACTCCGGGACAAGGGAATGAAAAACTGTTTTTT
CASSWLPTPGQGNEKLFF
>TRBJ2-5|TRBD2|TRBV18|-
TGTGCCAGCTCCCCGGTTTCCGGTCTAGCGGGGGCCCAAGAGACCCAGTACTTC
CASSPVSGLAGAQETQYF